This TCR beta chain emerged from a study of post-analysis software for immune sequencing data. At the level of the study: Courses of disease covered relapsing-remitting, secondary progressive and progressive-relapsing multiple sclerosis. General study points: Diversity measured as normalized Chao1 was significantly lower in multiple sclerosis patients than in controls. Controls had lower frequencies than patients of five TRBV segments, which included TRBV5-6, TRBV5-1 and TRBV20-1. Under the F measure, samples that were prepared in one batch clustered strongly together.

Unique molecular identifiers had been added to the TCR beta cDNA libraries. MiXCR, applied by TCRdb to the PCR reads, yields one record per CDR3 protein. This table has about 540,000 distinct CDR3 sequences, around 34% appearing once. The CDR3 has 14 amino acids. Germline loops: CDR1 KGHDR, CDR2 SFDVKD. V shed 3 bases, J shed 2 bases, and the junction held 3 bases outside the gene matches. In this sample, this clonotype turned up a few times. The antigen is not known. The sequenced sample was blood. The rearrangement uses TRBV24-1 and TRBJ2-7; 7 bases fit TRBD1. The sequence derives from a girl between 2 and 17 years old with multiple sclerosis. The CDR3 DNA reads TGTGCCACCAGTGATCCTGACAGGGCCTACGAGCAGTACTTC. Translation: CATSDPDRAYEQYF.